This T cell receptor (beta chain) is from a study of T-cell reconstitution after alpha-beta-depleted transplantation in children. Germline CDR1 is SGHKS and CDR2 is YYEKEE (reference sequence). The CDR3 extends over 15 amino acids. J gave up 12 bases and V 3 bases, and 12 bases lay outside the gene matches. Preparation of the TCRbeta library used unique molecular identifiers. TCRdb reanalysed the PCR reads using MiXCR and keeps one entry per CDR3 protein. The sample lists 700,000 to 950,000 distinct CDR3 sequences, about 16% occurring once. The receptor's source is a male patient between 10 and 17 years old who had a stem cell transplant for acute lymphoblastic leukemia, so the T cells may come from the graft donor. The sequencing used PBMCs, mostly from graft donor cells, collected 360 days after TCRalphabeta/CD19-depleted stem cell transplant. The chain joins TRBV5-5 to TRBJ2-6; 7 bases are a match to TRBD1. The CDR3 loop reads CASSSLRDSFSVLTF. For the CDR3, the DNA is TGTGCCAGCAGCTCCCTCCGGGACAGCTTTAGCGTCCTGACTTTC.